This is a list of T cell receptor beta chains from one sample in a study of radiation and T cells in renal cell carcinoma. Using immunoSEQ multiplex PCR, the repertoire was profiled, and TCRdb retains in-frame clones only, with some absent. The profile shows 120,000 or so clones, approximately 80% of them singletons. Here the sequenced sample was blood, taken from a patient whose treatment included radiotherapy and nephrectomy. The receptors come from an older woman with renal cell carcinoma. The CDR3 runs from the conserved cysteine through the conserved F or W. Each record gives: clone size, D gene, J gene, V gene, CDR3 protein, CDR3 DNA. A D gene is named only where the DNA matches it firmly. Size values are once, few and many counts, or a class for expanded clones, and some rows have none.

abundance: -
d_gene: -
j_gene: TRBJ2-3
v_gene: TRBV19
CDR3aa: CASSITGAADTQYF
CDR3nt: TGTGCCAGTAGTATTACCGGGGCAGCAGATACGCAGTATTTT

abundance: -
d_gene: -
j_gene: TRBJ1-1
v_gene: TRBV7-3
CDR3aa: CASSPLRGTEAFF
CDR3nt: TGTGCCAGCAGCCCGTTAAGAGGCACTGAAGCTTTCTTT

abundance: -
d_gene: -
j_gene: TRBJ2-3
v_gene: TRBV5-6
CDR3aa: CASRGLGTDTQYF
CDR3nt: TGTGCCAGCAGGGGACTGGGGACAGATACGCAGTATTTT

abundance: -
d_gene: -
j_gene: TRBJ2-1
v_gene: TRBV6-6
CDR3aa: CASSYRRFSYNEQFF
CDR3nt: TGTGCCAGCAGTTACAGGAGATTCTCCTACAATGAGCAGTTCTTC

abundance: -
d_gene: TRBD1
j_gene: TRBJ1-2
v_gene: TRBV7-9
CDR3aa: CASSAGQGRRHGYTF
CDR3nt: TGTGCCAGCAGCGCGGGACAGGGGCGTAGGCATGGCTACACCTTC

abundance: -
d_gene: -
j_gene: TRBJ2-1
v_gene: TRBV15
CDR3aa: CATSRGETAQFF
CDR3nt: TGTGCCACCAGCAGAGGGGAGACAGCGCAGTTCTTC

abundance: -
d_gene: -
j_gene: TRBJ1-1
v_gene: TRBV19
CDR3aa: CASSILWGGRPTEAFF
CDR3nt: TGTGCCAGTAGTATTCTGTGGGGCGGAAGGCCCACTGAAGCTTTCTTT

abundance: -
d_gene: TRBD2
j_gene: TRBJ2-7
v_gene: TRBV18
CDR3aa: CASSQGLAGNSYEQYF
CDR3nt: TGTGCCAGCTCACAGGGACTAGCGGGGAACTCGTACGAGCAGTACTTC

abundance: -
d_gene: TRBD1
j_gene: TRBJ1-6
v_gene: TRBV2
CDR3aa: CASIQDRGHSPLHF
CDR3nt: TGTGCCAGCATCCAGGACAGGGGGCATTCACCCCTCCACTTT

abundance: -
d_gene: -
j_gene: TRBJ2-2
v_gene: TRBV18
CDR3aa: CASSLEQGDTGELFF
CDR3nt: TGTGCCAGCTCATTGGAACAGGGAGACACCGGGGAGCTGTTTTTT

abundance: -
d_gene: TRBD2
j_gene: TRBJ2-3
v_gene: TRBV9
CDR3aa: CASSVSGGSATTDTQYF
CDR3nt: TGTGCCAGCAGCGTCAGCGGGGGGTCCGCTACGACAGATACGCAGTATTTT

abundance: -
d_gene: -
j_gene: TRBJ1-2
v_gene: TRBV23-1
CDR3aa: CASSQSDKSDGYTF
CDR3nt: TGCGCCAGCAGTCAATCGGACAAGTCAGACGGCTACACCTTC

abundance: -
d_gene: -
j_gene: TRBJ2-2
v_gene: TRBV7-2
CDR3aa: CASSLNTGELFF
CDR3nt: TGTGCCAGCAGCTTAAACACCGGGGAGCTGTTTTTT

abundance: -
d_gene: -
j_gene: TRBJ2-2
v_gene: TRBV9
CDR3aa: CASSVDLITGELFF
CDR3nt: TGTGCCAGCAGCGTAGATCTGATAACCGGGGAGCTGTTTTTT

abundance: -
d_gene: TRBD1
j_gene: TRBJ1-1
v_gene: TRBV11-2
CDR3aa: CASSPTGGAGDTEAFF
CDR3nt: TGTGCCAGCAGCCCGACAGGGGGCGCAGGGGACACTGAAGCTTTCTTT

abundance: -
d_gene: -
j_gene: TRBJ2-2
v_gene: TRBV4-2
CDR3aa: CASSPLAQNTGELFF
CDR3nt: TGTGCCAGCAGCCCGTTGGCACAGAACACCGGGGAGCTGTTTTTT

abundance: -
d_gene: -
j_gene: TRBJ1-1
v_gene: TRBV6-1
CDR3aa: CASSLRGEAFF
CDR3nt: TGTGCCAGCAGTCTCAGGGGTGAGGCTTTCTTT

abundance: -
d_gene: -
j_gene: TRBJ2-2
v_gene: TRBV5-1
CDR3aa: CASSLFRPGANTGELFF
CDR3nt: TGCGCCAGCAGCTTGTTCCGGCCGGGTGCGAACACCGGGGAGCTGTTTTTT

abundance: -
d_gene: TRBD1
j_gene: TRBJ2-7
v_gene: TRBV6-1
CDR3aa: CATRTGGKEQYF
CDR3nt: TGTGCCACTAGGACAGGGGGGAAAGAGCAGTACTTC

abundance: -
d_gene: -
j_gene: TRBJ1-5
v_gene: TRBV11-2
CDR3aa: CASSLGGSNQPQHF
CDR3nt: TGTGCCAGCAGCTTAGGGGGGAGCAATCAGCCCCAGCATTTT

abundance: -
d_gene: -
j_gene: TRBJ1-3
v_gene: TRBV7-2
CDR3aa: CASSTYSGNTIYF
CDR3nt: TGTGCCAGCAGCACCTACTCTGGAAACACCATATATTTT

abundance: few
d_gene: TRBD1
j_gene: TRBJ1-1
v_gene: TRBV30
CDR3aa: CAWSRGTGGTEAFF
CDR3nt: TGTGCCTGGAGTCGGGGGACAGGGGGGACTGAAGCTTTCTTT

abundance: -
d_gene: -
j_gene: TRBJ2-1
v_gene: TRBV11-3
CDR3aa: CASSRGPANEQFF
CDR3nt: TGTGCCAGCAGCCGGGGACCTGCTAATGAGCAGTTCTTC

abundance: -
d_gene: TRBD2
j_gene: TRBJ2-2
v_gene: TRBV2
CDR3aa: CASSSSGTAGELFF
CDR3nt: TGTGCCAGCAGTTCTAGCGGGACAGCCGGGGAGCTGTTTTTT

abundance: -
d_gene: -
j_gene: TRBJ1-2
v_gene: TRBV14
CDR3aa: CASSQVRGLAAGYTF
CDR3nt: TGTGCCAGCAGCCAAGTACGGGGCCTGGCCGCTGGCTACACCTTC

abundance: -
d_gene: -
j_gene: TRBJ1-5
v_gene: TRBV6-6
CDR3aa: CASSLRTVSNQPQHF
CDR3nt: TGTGCCAGCAGCCTACGGACGGTTAGCAATCAGCCCCAGCATTTT

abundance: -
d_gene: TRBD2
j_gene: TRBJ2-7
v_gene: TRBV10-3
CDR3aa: CAISPGTSVFEQYF
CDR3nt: TGTGCCATCAGTCCAGGGACTAGCGTCTTCGAGCAGTACTTC

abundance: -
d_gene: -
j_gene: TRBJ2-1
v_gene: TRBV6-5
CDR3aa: CASSADRDSYNEQFF
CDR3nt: TGTGCCAGCAGTGCCGACCGGGACTCCTACAATGAGCAGTTCTTC

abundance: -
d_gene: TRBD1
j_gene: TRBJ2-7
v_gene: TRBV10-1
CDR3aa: CASSESTWDSINEQYF
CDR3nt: TGCGCCAGCAGTGAGTCGACTTGGGACAGTATCAACGAGCAGTACTTC

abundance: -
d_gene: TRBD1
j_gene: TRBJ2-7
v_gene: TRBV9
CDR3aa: CASSVRQGAGYEQYF
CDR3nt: TGTGCCAGCAGCGTCCGACAGGGGGCGGGTTACGAGCAGTACTTC

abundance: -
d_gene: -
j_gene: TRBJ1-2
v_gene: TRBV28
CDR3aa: CASRSKGSRGYGYTF
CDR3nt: TGTGCCAGCAGGTCCAAGGGGAGTAGGGGGTATGGCTACACCTTC

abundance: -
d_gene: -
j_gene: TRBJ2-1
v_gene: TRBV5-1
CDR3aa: CASSSGSNNEQFF
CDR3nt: TGCGCCAGCAGCTCTGGCAGTAACAATGAGCAGTTCTTC

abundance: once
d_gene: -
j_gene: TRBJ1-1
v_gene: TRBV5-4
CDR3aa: CASSLASSRAEAFF
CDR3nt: TGTGCCAGCAGCTTGGCGTCCAGCCGGGCTGAAGCTTTCTTT

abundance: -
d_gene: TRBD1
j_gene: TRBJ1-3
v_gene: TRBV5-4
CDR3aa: CASSLDRGAGNTIYF
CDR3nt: TGTGCCAGCAGCTTAGACAGGGGGGCTGGAAACACCATATATTTT

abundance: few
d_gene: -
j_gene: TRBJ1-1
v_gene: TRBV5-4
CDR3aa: CASSFRPNTEAFF
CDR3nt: TGTGCCAGCAGCTTTCGGCCGAACACTGAAGCTTTCTTT

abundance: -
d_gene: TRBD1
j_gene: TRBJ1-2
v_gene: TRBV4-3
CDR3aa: CASSQDPLGQGHYGYTF
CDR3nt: TGCGCCAGCAGCCAAGACCCCTTGGGACAGGGGCACTATGGCTACACCTTC

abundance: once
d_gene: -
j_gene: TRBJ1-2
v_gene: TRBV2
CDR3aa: CASRGGAGPYTF
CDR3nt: TGTGCCAGCAGAGGCGGGGCAGGGCCCTACACCTTC

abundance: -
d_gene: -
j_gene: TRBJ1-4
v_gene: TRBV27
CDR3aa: CASSLYTGRNEKLFF
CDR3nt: TGTGCCAGCAGTTTATATACAGGGCGGAATGAAAAACTGTTTTTT

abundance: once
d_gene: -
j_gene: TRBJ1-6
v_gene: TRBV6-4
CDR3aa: CASSDSLGDNSPLHF
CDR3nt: TGTGCCAGCAGTGACTCGTTAGGTGACAATTCACCCCTCCACTTT

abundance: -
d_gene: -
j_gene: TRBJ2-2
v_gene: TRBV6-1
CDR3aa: CATVTDLSGELFF
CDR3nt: TGTGCCACCGTTACGGACCTAAGCGGGGAGCTGTTTTTT

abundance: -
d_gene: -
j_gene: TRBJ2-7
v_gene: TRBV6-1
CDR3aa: CASTGQGIYEQYF
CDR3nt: TGTGCCAGCACGGGGCAGGGGATCTACGAGCAGTACTTC

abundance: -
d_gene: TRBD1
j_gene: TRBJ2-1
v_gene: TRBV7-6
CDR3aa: CASSLERQGGNEQFF
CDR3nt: TGTGCCAGCAGCTTAGAAAGACAGGGGGGAAATGAGCAGTTCTTC

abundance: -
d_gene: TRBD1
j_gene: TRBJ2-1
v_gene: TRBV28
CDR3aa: CASLKQGSYNEQFF
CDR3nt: TGTGCCAGCCTAAAACAGGGGTCCTACAATGAGCAGTTCTTC

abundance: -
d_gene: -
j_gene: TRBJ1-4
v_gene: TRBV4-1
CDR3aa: CASSQEGQPSEKLFF
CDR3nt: TGCGCCAGCAGCCAAGAAGGCCAGCCCAGTGAAAAACTGTTTTTT

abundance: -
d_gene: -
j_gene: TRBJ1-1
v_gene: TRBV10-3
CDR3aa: CAIRRNTEAFF
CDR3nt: TGTGCCATCAGGAGGAACACTGAAGCTTTCTTT

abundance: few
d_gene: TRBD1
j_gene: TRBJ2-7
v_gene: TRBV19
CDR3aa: CASSKNRDSLPHEQYF
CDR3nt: TGTGCCAGTAGTAAAAACCGGGACAGCCTTCCCCACGAGCAGTACTTC

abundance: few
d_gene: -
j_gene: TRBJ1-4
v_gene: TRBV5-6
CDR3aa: CASSPSRLRDEKLFF
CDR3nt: TGTGCCAGCAGCCCATCCAGACTACGTGATGAAAAACTGTTTTTT

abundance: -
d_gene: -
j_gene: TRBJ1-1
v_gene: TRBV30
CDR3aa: CAWSVQRETEAFF
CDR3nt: TGTGCCTGGAGTGTACAAAGGGAGACTGAAGCTTTCTTT

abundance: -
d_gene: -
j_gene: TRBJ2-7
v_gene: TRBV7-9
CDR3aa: CASSLEGSPGLQYF
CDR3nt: TGTGCCAGCAGCTTAGAAGGCTCCCCGGGGCTGCAGTACTTC

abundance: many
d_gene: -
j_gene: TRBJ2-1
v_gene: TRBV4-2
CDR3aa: CASSQGGGLDNEQFF
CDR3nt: TGTGCCAGCAGCCAAGGGGGGGGCCTCGACAATGAGCAGTTCTTC

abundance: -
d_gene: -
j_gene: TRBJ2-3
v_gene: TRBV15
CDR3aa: CATSPPQGHGYTDTQYF
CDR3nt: TGTGCCACCAGCCCACCGCAGGGACACGGATACACAGATACGCAGTATTTT